Here is one T cell receptor beta chain with its context. This sample was taken from a study of blood T cell repertoires in COVID-19. Germline-derived CDR1 and CDR2 are SGHRS and YFSETQ. The V gene lost 2 bases and the J gene lost 5 bases, with 13 bases spanning the gap. There are 14 residues in the CDR3. The method was immunoSEQ multiplex PCR; TCRdb's version includes in-frame clones alone and lacks a portion of them. The sample shows 100,000 or so clones, approximately 89% of them seen only once. Sequencing was performed on peripheral blood. V and J are TRBV5-1 and TRBJ2-5; D gene unclear. The receptor comes from a man between 60 and 75 years old with acute or convalescent COVID-19. DNA of the CDR3: TGCGCCAGCAGCTTTATACCTCGAGTGGAGACCCAGTACTTC. Its protein product is CASSFIPRVETQYF.